This TCR beta chain was sequenced for a study of vaccination effects on CD4 cells after COVID-19 (dated 2022 in TCRdb). With respect to the entire study: Participants received two doses of either the BNT162b2 or the mRNA-1273 mRNA SARS-CoV-2 vaccine. Cultures from other donors in the study were sequenced with the Oncomine TCR Beta short-read assay on an Illumina iSeq 100. The study compared SARS-CoV-2 spike-specific CD4+ TCR repertoires before and after mRNA vaccination in COVID-19 convalescent patients and infection-naive vaccine recipients. A total of 10 COVID-19 convalescent patients and several SARS-CoV-2-naive healthy vaccine recipients were included in the full study. Study-level results and caveats: Limitations of the study were the small number of convalescent patients and the absence of early post-infection timepoints. Both infection-induced and vaccine-induced clones contracted markedly at late post-vaccination timepoints, which is consistent with waning T cell responses. In healthy vaccine recipients, vaccine-induced clones were almost all SARS-CoV-2 mono-reactive, with only 1 of 255 being cross-reactive with common cold coronaviruses.

In the ViraFEST assay, PBMC were stimulated with viral peptide pools, and antigen-specific CD4+ T cell clonotypes were then identified by expansion using TCR sequencing. After more than nine days of culture, CD4+ T cells were isolated with the EasySep CD4+ T cell isolation kit. None of the healthy vaccine recipients had a prior SARS-CoV-2 infection, which was confirmed by nucleocapsid antibody tests that came back negative both before and after vaccination. Each well held two million PBMC cultured in IMDM containing around 5.1% human AB serum, roughly 9.6 IU/ml IL-2 and gentamicin, along with approximately 10 ug/ml peptides. Half of the culture medium was replaced with fresh IL-2-containing medium on days 3 and 7. Unless noted otherwise, every peptide stimulation condition was grown in triplicate wells. PBMC were separated from whole blood using Ficoll-Paque Plus gradient centrifugation and were then either cryopreserved at -140C or used fresh. The overlapping peptide pools covered the spike proteins of SARS-CoV-2 as well as those of the common cold coronaviruses HCoV-NL63, HCoV-OC43 and HCoV-229E. The QIAamp micro DNA kit was used to extract genomic DNA from the cultured CD4+ T cells.

To prepare the library, the immunoSEQ multiplex PCR assay was applied. DNA from the cultured and isolated CD4+ T cells underwent TCR beta CDR3 sequencing. The authors processed their data as follows. Non-productive TCR sequences were discarded, and reads were trimmed to the CDR3 region, with only CDR3s of 7 or more amino acids retained. The MANAFEST web app was used to identify antigen-specific clonotypes by comparing expansion in peptide wells with expansion in reference cultures. For clones to be considered positive, expansion at FDR<0.05 versus reference and all other wells, an odds ratio above 5, and a frequency above 0.1% in two replicate wells were required. A clonotype was called cross-reactive if it was significantly expanded both in SARS-CoV-2 spike wells and in at least one common cold coronavirus spike condition. Levenshtein distance calculated with the stringdist R package was used to assess CDR3 similarity, and unrooted trees were constructed with ape in R 3.6.1. TCRdb provides this immuneACCESS table in a form limited to in-frame rearrangements. Some clones are lacking; in checked studies, under half of them reflect an unresolved V gene, and why the rest are absent is not known. D and trimming were read from the DNA, whereas the V and J calls and clone size are those reported in that table. The sample includes tens of thousands of clones, with over 65% observed a single time. Of the sample, 22% falls within the top ten clones.

Comments on this clone: Which antigen it targets is not known. No base quality information exists; no much larger clone differs at one position.

Measured from the cysteine to the phenylalanine, the CDR3 is 14 residues long. Here the CDR3 DNA is all that survives: 42 bases in frame from base 1. The germline V gene yields SGHTA for CDR1 and FQGNSA for CDR2. The junction shows trimming of 1 base on V and 10 bases on J, plus 16 bases between the germline ends. The sequence joins TRBV7-2 to TRBJ1-1; the D gene cannot be resolved reliably. The starting material was CD4+ T cells from PBMCs cultured with HCoV-NL63 spike peptides, obtained before COVID-19 vaccination. In the paper's terms, the cell subset or site label means: HCoV-NL63 spike overlapping peptide pool stimulation. The source of this sequence is a human donor who received a COVID-19 vaccine. The DNA sequence reads TGTGCCAGCAGCTTAGATGCGGCAACGTTGCGAGCTTTCTTT. The translation is CASSLDAATLRAFF.